This passage covers 8 T cell receptor beta chains from one sample sequenced in a study of Graves' ophthalmopathy and Graves' hyperthyroidism. As the template, RNA transcripts were used to amplify TCR beta CDR3 regions. First-round RT-PCR employed HTBI primers, with a second-round multiplex PCR after it. TCRdb processed the multiplex PCR reads anew with MiXCR; each CDR3 protein has one entry. The profile shows over a million distinct CDR3 sequences, about 40% of them singletons. The sequencing input was peripheral blood or thyroid tissue (not recorded which). The receptors shown here come from an adult man with Graves' hyperthyroidism.

Concerning this clonotype itself: A read error is likely, as this CDR3 ends without the conserved phenylalanine or tryptophan. The DNA is omitted, as the CDR3 cannot be located on it reliably, and the CDR3 follows TCRdb's listing. The chain combines TRBV20-1 with TRBJ1-3. Germline CDR1 reads DFQATT; CDR2 reads SNEGSKA (reference sequence). The CDR3 numbers 8 amino acids, ends counted. This CDR3 is CSARPRTS.

This clonotype occurred many times. The chain uses TRBV5-5 and TRBJ2-7, with TRBD1 as a possible D gene (5 bases). V was trimmed by 4 bases and J by 11 bases, leaving 13 bases between them. Germline-derived CDR1 and CDR2 are SGHKS and YYEKEE (reference sequence). The CDR3 sequence is 11 residues long. The CDR3 bases are TGTGCCAGCAGCCTAACAGGTTATGAGTACTTC. This encodes CASSLTGYEYF. Drawing the rest from reference TRBV5-5 and TRBJ2-7, the complete variable domain is DAGVTQSPTHLIKTRGQQVTLRCSPISGHKSVSWYQQVLGQGPQFIFQYYEKEERGRGNFPDRFSARQFPNYSSELNVNALLLGDSALYLCASSLTGYEYFGPGTRLTVT.

This rearrangement joins TRBV15 to TRBJ1-1; 7 bases map to TRBD1. The CDR3 is 15 amino acids. With V trimmed by 3 bases and J by 12 bases, 16 bases remained unmatched. The V gene's germline CDR1 is LNHNV and CDR2 YYDKDF (reference sequence). For the CDR3, the DNA is TGTGCCACCAGCAGTGGGGCGAGACAGGGCTCGAGAACTTTCTTT. It encodes CATSSGARQGSRTFF.

A word on this clonotype: Lacking the conserved final phenylalanine or tryptophan, this CDR3 likely reflects a read error. CDR3: CSAGRSTNEKLFL. CDR3 bases: TGCAGCGCCGGAAGGTCGACTAATGAAAAACTGTTTCTT. This chain joins TRBV29-1 and TRBJ1-4; D is undetermined. The CDR3 totals 13 residues. The germline CDR1 and CDR2 sequences are SQVTM and ANQGSEA. V was shortened by 7 bases and J by 2 bases, with 11 bases between the two germline ends.

Comment on this clonotype: Germline is not matched at one junction end, which may reflect a read error. The CDR3 DNA follows: TGTGCCAGCAGTGATGTTGCTAGCGGGAGGGCGAGGGAGCTGCTTTTT. The encoded protein is CASSDVASGRARELLF. This rearrangement joins TRBV10-2 to TRBJ2-2; 12 nucleotides line up with TRBD2. CDR1 is WSHSY and CDR2 is SAAADI in the germline V gene. This CDR3 is built from 16 residues.

Here the CDR3 reads CASSSYTGVHQPQHF. Here the CDR3 DNA reads TGTGCCAGCAGCTCCTATACAGGGGTTCATCAGCCCCAGCATTTT. The chain couples TRBV7-9 to TRBJ1-5; 7 bases fit TRBD1. The V segment lost 4 bases and the J segment 5 bases; nucleotides outside the gene matches: 8. There are 15 residues in the CDR3. Germline CDR1 SEHNR, CDR2 FQNEAQ (reference sequence).

The genes are TRBV11-1 and TRBJ2-5; 7 nucleotides match TRBD1. This CDR3 is built from 17 residues. The V and J ends lost 1 base and 1 base, in that order; junction bases with no gene match: 9. CDR1 SGHAT and CDR2 FQDESV come from the germline V gene (reference sequence). The CDR3 protein is CASSLDDRASPQETQYF. DNA of the CDR3: TGTGCCAGCAGCTTAGACGACAGGGCCTCACCCCAAGAGACCCAGTACTTC.

V and J are TRBV29-1 and TRBJ2-7, with D hard to call. TRBJ2-1 explains the end of the DNA better; the J call may be wrong. This CDR3 contains 12 residues. CDR1 SQVTM and CDR2 ANQGSEA come from the germline V gene. For the CDR3, the DNA is TGCAGCGTTGAGCCCCTAGGGCGGCCGCAGTTCTTC. This translates into CSVEPLGRPQFF.